Listed here are 7 T cell receptor beta chains from one sample, sequenced in a study of CD8 T cells in ankylosing spondylitis. These TCRs' antigens remain unknown. Study-level points and caveats: A TCR beta motif of fewer than ten highly homologous variants seemed to mark ankylosing spondylitis blood.

TCRdb passed the 5' RACE reads through MiXCR, listing each CDR3 protein once. The data hold roughly 700,000 distinct CDR3 sequences, with roughly 20% observed a single time. The sequencing sample was made of blood, either unsorted or a sorted T cell fraction (not recorded which). The source of these receptors is a male donor with ankylosing spondylitis.

The gene calls are TRBV29-1 and TRBJ2-1, with a possible D match to TRBD2 (5 bases). V gave up 4 bases and J gave up 8 bases, with 12 bases separating them. The CDR3 has 12 residues. CDR1 is SQVTM, CDR2 ANQGSEA, per germline. The CDR3 nucleotides read TGCAGCGTTGTGTTAGCGAGGGATGAGCAGTTCTTC. It yields the protein CSVVLARDEQFF.

In this sample, this clonotype turned up a few times. The chain is built from TRBV9 and TRBJ2-2; D is undetermined. Germline V CDR1 and CDR2: SGDLS, YYNGEE. CDR3 length: 14 amino acids. V gave up 0 bases and J gave up 5 bases, with 8 bases separating them. CDR3: CASSVGLNTGELFF. The CDR3 DNA is TGTGCCAGCAGCGTAGGACTCAATACCGGGGAGCTGTTTTTT.

Many counts were recorded for this clonotype. The CDR3 nucleotides read TGCGCCAGCATGGGGGGCACCGGGGAGCTGTTTTTT. Protein: CASMGGTGELFF. The rearrangement links TRBV4-1 to TRBJ2-2, with TRBD2 as a possible D gene (6 bases). CDR1 is MGHRA, CDR2 YSYEKL, per germline. The CDR3 has 12 residues. V gave up 7 bases and J gave up 4 bases, with 7 bases separating them.

This clonotype was seen more than once but under ten times. The rearrangement links TRBV3-1 to TRBJ2-1, with 10 positions matching TRBD2. CDR3 length: 15 amino acids. V gave up 2 bases and J gave up 7 bases; unmatched junction bases: 5. Looked up from germline, CDR1 is LGHDT and CDR2 is YNNKEL (reference sequence). This CDR3 reads CASSQTGLAINEQFF. The CDR3 coding sequence is TGTGCCAGCAGCCAAACGGGACTAGCGATAAATGAGCAGTTCTTC.

This clonotype was seen many times. The chain combines TRBV12-3 or TRBV12-4 with TRBJ2-7; D remains ambiguous. This CDR3 is built from 14 residues. Trimming removed 5 bases at V and 2 bases at J, with 13 bases between. CDR3 coding DNA: TGTGCCAGCAGTAGAGCCGGGCCCACCTACGAGCAGTACTTC. Protein: CASSRAGPTYEQYF.

This chain links TRBV15 with TRBJ2-6; D uncertain. The V end lost 1 base, the J end lost 1 base, and 5 bases lay between the germline ends. In germline, CDR1 is LNHNV, CDR2 YYDKDF (reference sequence). The CDR3 consists of 15 residues. CDR3 DNA: TGTGCCACCAGCAGAGCGGGTTCTGGGGCCAACGTCCTGACTTTC. Protein sequence: CATSRAGSGANVLTF.

This chain links TRBV6-2 or TRBV6-3 with TRBJ2-2; TRBD2 agrees at 10 bases. CDR3 length: 17 amino acids. Germline assignment: CDR1 MNHEY and CDR2 SVGEGT. The trim removed 3 bases at V and 5 bases at J, leaving 9 bases unmatched. The CDR3 is CASSYRLAGVGTGELFF. For the CDR3, the DNA is TGTGCCAGCAGTTATCGGCTAGCGGGAGTAGGGACCGGGGAGCTGTTTTTT.